This T cell receptor (beta chain) was identified during a study of blood T cell repertoires in COVID-19. This clone was seen a handful of times. The protocol was immunoSEQ multiplex PCR, while the TCRdb copy is restricted to in-frame clones and leaves out a portion. Among fewer than 350,000 clones listed, around 88% were seen once. Deletions cut 3 bases from V and 2 bases from J, with 16 bases between. The CDR3 is made up of 16 amino acids. Germline assignment: CDR1 MDHEN and CDR2 SYDVKM. This TCR derives from a woman in her thirties or forties who had recovered from COVID-19. Material for sequencing was PBMCs or T cells enriched from blood (not recorded which). The rearrangement joins TRBV28 to TRBJ1-1; perhaps TRBD1 as D (5 bases). The CDR3 DNA reads as TGTGCCAGCAGTTTTTTCTCCGGACACTCCAACACTGAAGCTTTCTTT. Encoded protein: CASSFFSGHSNTEAFF.